The TCR beta chain under discussion was sequenced for a study of T-cell memory formation after mild COVID-19 (dated by TCRdb to 2020 to 2023). A note on the overall study: Most TCR sequence clusters were specific to one of the two donors. In a couple of donors, T-cell clones that expanded and contracted after mild COVID-19 were tracked by sequencing TCRalpha and TCRbeta repertoires over time. Two young, previously healthy adult volunteers made up the cohort, one male and one female.

Ficoll-Paque density gradient centrifugation was used to isolate PBMCs. This clonotype was recorded a few times. The specificity of this receptor is unknown. Qualities for individual bases were not recorded, and no much larger clone is one base off. General findings and caveats noted by the study authors: Some responding clones were detected in pre-infection memory, suggesting pre-existing cross-reactive memory T cells joined the SARS-CoV-2 response. Contracting CD4+ clones appeared mostly in the CM and EM memory subsets, whereas CD8+ clones were enriched in EMRA. The study included only a couple of mild cases, and larger cohorts that include severe cases with pre-infection samples were judged to be necessary. Whether the second-wave clones peaking on day 37 were SARS-CoV-2 specific was not confirmed. Clones contracting from day 15 to 85 had balanced CD4/CD8 phenotypes, while a second wave expanding from day 15 to 37 was biased towards CD4+.

The listed sequencing device is Illumina NovaSeq 6000. TCRalpha and TCRbeta cDNA libraries were constructed by 5'RACE with constant-segment primers, with sample barcodes and unique molecular identifiers being introduced. Trizol reagent was used to extract RNA from every sample. Library amplification was performed in two PCR steps, and a second sample barcode and Illumina TruSeq adapters were introduced in the second step. Sequencing of libraries was performed on an Illumina NovaSeq with 2 x 150 bp paired-end reads. In the paper's pipeline: With migec v1.2.7, reads were demultiplexed and then collapsed into UMI-guided consensus sequences. Using mixcr v2.1.11, UMI consensuses were aligned to TRA and TRB V and J templates and then assembled into clonotypes. Expanded or contracted clonotypes were those called significant by both edgeR and NoisET, with noise models trained on biological replicates. edgeR calls used a false discovery rate-adjusted p below 0.01 and a log2 fold-change threshold of 1. As an exploratory analysis of dynamics, max-normalized trajectories of the 1000 most abundant clonotypes were examined with PCA combined with hierarchical clustering. The CD4 or CD8 phenotype of responding clones was assigned using the separately sequenced CD4+ and CD8+ repertoires. Through fastp at Q25 and MiXCR, TCRdb rebuilt clones from the public reads, retaining in-frame beta chains. Entries are consolidated by CDR3 protein sequence, retaining the most common genes and DNA. TCRdb, not the original authors, processed these V and J calls. The sample records some 130,000 distinct CDR3 sequences, 20% to 25% of which are singletons. Roughly 25% of the sample lies in the top ten.

The specimen was PBMCs or a T cell subset sorted from them (not recorded which). This clonotype originated in an adult woman who had mild COVID-19 (a few samples of this study predate the infection). The sample titles of this study are shuffled in the database, so cell type and time point are left out; the donor was told from shared clones.

The CDR3 protein: CAWSVLRVDEQYF. At the DNA level, the sequence is TGTGCCTGGAGTGTATTGAGGGTCGACGAGCAGTACTTC. The V gene is TRBV30 and the J gene is TRBJ2-7, with TRBD2 as a weak D call on 5 bases. The cysteine opens and the phenylalanine closes a CDR3 of 13 amino acids. Only the CDR3 region is kept as DNA, spanning 39 bases read in frame from base 1. V sheds 0 bases and J sheds 5 bases, leaving 11 bases between their ends. For CDR1 and CDR2, the germline V gene (reference sequence) lists GTSNPN and SVGIG.